This TCR beta chain comes out of a study of OX40 agonist ivuxolimab in advanced cancers. The wider study: Patients received ivuxolimab, an intravenous treatment, every 2 weeks at 0.01 to 10 mg/kg. Recorded diagnoses for dose-escalation patients were hepatocellular carcinoma, melanoma, renal cell or head and neck cancer. Notes on the study in general: CD4+ and CD8+ blood T cells expanded clonally by week 6 at 0.1 to 3.0 mg/kg.

Produced via immunoSEQ multiplex PCR; TCRdb's table is partial and in-frame only. Of roughly 56,000 clones listed, around four fifths were seen once; the top ten hold under 5%. A word on this clone: The antigen remains undetermined.

The source material was CD4+ or CD8+ T cells sorted from blood, sampled in a trial of the OX40 agonist ivuxolimab. The receptor's source is an adult with an advanced solid tumor such as melanoma, head and neck, liver or kidney cancer.

The CDR3 DNA reads TGTGCCAGCAGCGTAGTTCCGGTCGGGGCTAGCGGGGGCCTCCAAGAGACCCAGTACTTC. Its translation is CASSVVPVGASGGLQETQYF. The chain couples TRBV9 to TRBJ2-5, with TRBD2 identical over 10 bases. Germline assignment: CDR1 SGDLS and CDR2 YYNGEE. The CDR3 contains 20 residues. V gave up 0 bases and J gave up 1 base; unmatched junction bases: 15.